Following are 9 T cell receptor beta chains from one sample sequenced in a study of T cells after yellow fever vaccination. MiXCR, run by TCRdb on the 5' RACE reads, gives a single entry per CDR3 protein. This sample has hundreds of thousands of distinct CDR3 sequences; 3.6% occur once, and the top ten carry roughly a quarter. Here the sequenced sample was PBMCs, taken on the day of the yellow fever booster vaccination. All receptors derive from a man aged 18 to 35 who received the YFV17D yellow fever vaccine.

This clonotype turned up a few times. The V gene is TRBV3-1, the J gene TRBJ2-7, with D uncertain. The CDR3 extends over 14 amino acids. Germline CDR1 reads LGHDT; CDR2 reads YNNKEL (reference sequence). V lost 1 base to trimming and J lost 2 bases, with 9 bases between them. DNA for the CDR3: TGTGCCAGCAGCCAAGTCATCGACGCCTACGAGCAGTACTTC. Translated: CASSQVIDAYEQYF.

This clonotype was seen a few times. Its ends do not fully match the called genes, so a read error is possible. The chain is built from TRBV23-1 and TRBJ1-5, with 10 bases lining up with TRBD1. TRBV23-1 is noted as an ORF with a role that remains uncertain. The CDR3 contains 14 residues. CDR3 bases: TGCGCCAGCAGTCAATCGACAGGGGGCGAGCCCCAGCAATTT. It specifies CASSQSTGGEPQQF.

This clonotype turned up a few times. CDR3 bases: TGCGCCAGCAGCCAAGTTTGGGACACCTCCTACAATGAGCAGTTCTTC. Its translation is CASSQVWDTSYNEQFF. The chain is built from TRBV4-3 and TRBJ2-1, with D perhaps matching TRBD1 (6 bases). The V gene lost 1 base and the J gene lost 0 bases, with 10 bases spanning the gap. Germline values: CDR1 LGHNA, CDR2 YSLEER. This CDR3 has 16 residues.

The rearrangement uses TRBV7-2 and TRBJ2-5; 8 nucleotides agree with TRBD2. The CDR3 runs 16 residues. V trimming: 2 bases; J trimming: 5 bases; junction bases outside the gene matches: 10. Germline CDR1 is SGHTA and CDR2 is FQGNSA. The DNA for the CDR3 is TGTGCCAGCAGCTTAAGCAAAGCGGGGGTTGGGGAGACCCAGTACTTC. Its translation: CASSLSKAGVGETQYF.

This CDR3 is CSARTAGLAGGGQYV. Written as DNA, the CDR3 is TGCAGTGCTAGAACCGCGGGACTAGCGGGGGGAGGGCAGTACGTC. V is TRBV20-1 and J is TRBJ2-7; 15 bases map to TRBD2. The germline V gene encodes CDR1 DFQATT and CDR2 SNEGSKA (reference sequence). V lost 2 bases, J lost 9 bases, and 8 bases stayed unmatched. The CDR3 loop spans 15 amino acids.

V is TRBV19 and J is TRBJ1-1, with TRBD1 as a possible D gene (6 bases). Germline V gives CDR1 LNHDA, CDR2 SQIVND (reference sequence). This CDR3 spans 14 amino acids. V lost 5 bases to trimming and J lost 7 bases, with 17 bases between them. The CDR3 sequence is CASSSIQGRDEAFF. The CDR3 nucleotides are TGTGCCAGTAGTTCGATACAGGGAAGGGATGAAGCTTTCTTT.

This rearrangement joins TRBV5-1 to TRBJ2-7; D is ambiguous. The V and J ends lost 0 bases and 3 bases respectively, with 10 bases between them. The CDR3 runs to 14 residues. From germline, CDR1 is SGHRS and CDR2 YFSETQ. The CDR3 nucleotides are TGCGCCAGCAGCTTGGTTTCGGGTTTCTACGAGCAGTACTTC. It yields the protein CASSLVSGFYEQYF.

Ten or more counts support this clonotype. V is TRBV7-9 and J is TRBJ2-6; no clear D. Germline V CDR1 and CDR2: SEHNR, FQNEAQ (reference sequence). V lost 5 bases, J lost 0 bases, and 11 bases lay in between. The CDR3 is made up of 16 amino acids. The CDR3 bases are TGTGCCAGCAGCCTAGGACGGTACTCTGGGGCCAACGTCCTGACTTTC. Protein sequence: CASSLGRYSGANVLTF.

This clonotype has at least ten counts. CDR3: CASSFGGAVEQYF. DNA for the CDR3: TGCGCCAGCAGCTTCGGGGGCGCGGTTGAGCAGTACTTC. The chain has TRBV5-1 and TRBJ2-7; D is tentatively TRBD1 or TRBD2 (6 bases each). The length of the CDR3 is 13 residues. The V end was cut by 2 bases, the J end by 7 bases, with 13 bases between. CDR1 and CDR2 (germline): SGHRS, YFSETQ.